The 31 T cell receptor beta chains listed next were all sequenced from one sample in a study of shared clonotypes between healthy human individuals (dated by TCRdb to 2020 to 2022). The method behind the library was the immunoSEQ multiplex PCR assay. The source is immuneACCESS, and TCRdb retained only in-frame sequences with V and J called. Part of the clones is not carried over; for the studies checked, unresolved V genes explain less than half of this, and the remainder is unexplained. The sample has some 2 million clones on record, about 95% of them singletons. Clones ranked in the top ten supply approximately 1.2% of the sample. CD8 naive samples consisted of CD45RO-negative cells that were positively selected for CCR7, yielding a CD45RA+CCR7+ population without TemRA cells. Sequenced material: naive CD8+ T cells sorted from blood. Sample cell subset or site, as interpreted from the label and publication: CD45RA+CCR7+. Receptor source: a young man in good health.

This clone was seen just once. The genes are TRBV7-2 and TRBJ1-1; TRBD1 is a possible D gene (5 bases). The germline V gene encodes CDR1 SGHTA and CDR2 FQGNSA. This CDR3 comprises 15 residues. Deletions cut 2 bases from V and 0 bases from J, with 10 bases between. The CDR3: CASSLSSGLNTEAFF. Written as DNA, the CDR3 is TGTGCCAGCAGCTTATCGTCAGGGCTGAACACTGAAGCTTTCTTT.

This chain joins TRBV7-8 and TRBJ2-7, with no clear D. Looked up from germline, CDR1 is SGHVS and CDR2 is FQNEAQ. This CDR3 has 11 residues. Trimming took 1 base from V and 7 from J, leaving 5 bases between them. CDR3 DNA: TGTGCCAGCAGCTTAGTGGAGGAGCAGTACTTC. Its protein is CASSLVEEQYF. The variable domain in full, completed from reference TRBV7-8 and TRBJ2-7, reads GAGVSQSPRYKVAKRGQDVALRCDPISGHVSLFWYQQALGQGPEFLTYFQNEAQLDKSGLPSDRFFAERPEGSVSTLKIQRTQQEDSAVYLCASSLVEEQYFGPGTRLTVT.

The gene calls are TRBV19 and TRBJ1-6; the match to TRBD1 covers 9 bases. CDR3 length: 15 residues. The germline V gene has CDR1 LNHDA and CDR2 SQIVND (reference sequence). J was trimmed by 9 bases and V by 3 bases; bases with no gene match: 6. CDR3 coding DNA: TGTGCCAGTAGTATCTGGACAGGGGAGGGTTCACCCCTCCACTTT. Protein sequence: CASSIWTGEGSPLHF.

This clone has a single count. Other DNA sequences from this sample encode an identical CDR3 as well. The rearrangement links TRBV27 to TRBJ2-6; no clear D gene. The CDR3 runs 16 residues. In germline, CDR1 is MNHEY, CDR2 SMNVEV (reference sequence). V gave up 0 bases and J gave up 2 bases, with 8 bases separating them. The CDR3 protein is CASSLSPGTGANVLTF. In nucleotides, the CDR3 is TGTGCCAGCAGTTTATCGCCAGGAACTGGGGCCAACGTCCTGACTTTC.

The chain has TRBV7-6 and TRBJ2-2; weak D call: TRBD2 (6 bases). This CDR3 has 16 residues. Germline-derived CDR1 and CDR2 are SGHVS and FNYEAQ. Trimming took 1 base from V and 3 from J, leaving 12 bases between them. The CDR3 nucleotides read TGTGCCAGCAGCTTAGAAGGTAGCGGCTACACCGGGGAGCTGTTTTTT. Amino acids: CASSLEGSGYTGELFF.

The gene calls are TRBV9 and TRBJ2-7; no reliable D call. This CDR3 has 15 amino acids. Per the germline V gene, CDR1 is SGDLS and CDR2 is YYNGEE. Trimming took off 0 bases at V and 0 bases at J, with 10 bases between the two ends. CDR3 nucleotide sequence: TGTGCCAGCAGCGTAGTCCCAGCGAGCTCCTACGAGCAGTACTTC. Amino acid sequence: CASSVVPASSYEQYF.

The V gene is TRBV2, the J gene TRBJ1-1; D unresolved. Germline-derived CDR1 and CDR2 are SNHLY and FYNNEI. Trimming took 6 bases from V and 1 from J, leaving 15 bases between them. The CDR3 is 15 residues long. The CDR3 spells CASSRSSGWNTEAFF. CDR3 nucleotide sequence: TGTGCCAGCAGCCGCAGTTCCGGATGGAACACTGAAGCTTTCTTT.

This chain joins TRBV11-2 and TRBJ2-5; D may be TRBD2 (6 bases). CDR1 is SGHAT, CDR2 FQNNGV, per germline. With 1 base removed from V and 2 bases from J, the gap between germline ends came to 14 bases. The CDR3 spans 16 residues. The CDR3 here is CASSLVGGSGQETQYF. The CDR3, as DNA: TGTGCCAGCAGCTTAGTCGGGGGATCGGGGCAAGAGACCCAGTACTTC.

V and J are TRBV13 and TRBJ2-7; TRBD1 might be the D (7 bases). Looked up from germline, CDR1 is PRHDT and CDR2 is FYEKMQ (reference sequence). The V gene lost 5 bases and the J gene lost 4 bases, with 18 bases spanning the gap. The CDR3 extends over 15 amino acids. The chain's CDR3 is CASSLTVQGGYEQYF. CDR3 bases: TGTGCCAGCAGCCTCACGGTCCAGGGGGGATACGAGCAGTACTTC.

The rearrangement links TRBV6-6 to TRBJ1-5; 7 bases are a match to TRBD1. Germline-derived CDR1 and CDR2 are MNHNY and SVGAGI (reference sequence). The CDR3 runs to 15 residues. J lost 6 bases, V lost 6 bases, and 11 bases had no gene match. CDR3 DNA: TGTGCCAGCAGAGAGCCACAGGGGATCGGTCAGCCCCAGCATTTT. Translation: CASREPQGIGQPQHF.

Comments on this clone: The sample contains more than one DNA sequence encoding this CDR3. The rearrangement links TRBV2 to TRBJ2-5; D unclear. Germline V gene sequence: CDR1 SNHLY, CDR2 FYNNEI. This CDR3 is built from 14 residues. The V end was cut by 3 bases, the J end by 5 bases, with 13 bases between. In DNA, the CDR3 is TGTGCCAGCAGTGAGTCGGGCCCTCGGGAGACCCAGTACTTC. This encodes CASSESGPRETQYF.

This rearrangement joins TRBV2 to TRBJ1-5; 10 bases agree with TRBD1. This CDR3 is 16 amino acids long. Trimming at V came to 0 bases and at J to 6 bases, leaving 5 bases not matched to a gene. Germline V gives CDR1 SNHLY, CDR2 FYNNEI. The DNA of the CDR3 is TGTGCCAGCAGTGAAGCTTACGGACAGGGGGGTCAGCCCCAGCATTTT. Protein product: CASSEAYGQGGQPQHF. Complete variable domain (other parts from reference TRBV2 and TRBJ1-5): EPEVTQTPSHQVTQMGQEVILRCVPISNHLYFYWYRQILGQKVEFLVSFYNNEISEKSEIFDDQFSVERPDGSNFTLKIRSTKLEDSAMYFCASSEAYGQGGQPQHFGDGTRLSIL.

The chain couples TRBV9 to TRBJ1-3; D ambiguous. The CDR3 is made up of 12 amino acids. In germline, CDR1 is SGDLS, CDR2 YYNGEE. Trimming stripped 4 bases from V and 8 bases from J, with 10 bases between. DNA of the CDR3: TGTGCCAGCAGCCTTACAGAGGACACCATATATTTT. Residues: CASSLTEDTIYF.

This sequence joins TRBV7-9 and TRBJ1-1; D not certain. Trimming left V 5 bases short and J 6 bases short, with 7 bases between. This CDR3 is 11 amino acids long. The germline gives CDR1 SEHNR, CDR2 FQNEAQ (reference sequence). Written as DNA, the CDR3 is TGTGCCAGCAGCCCCATCTCTGAAGCTTTCTTT. Translating it yields CASSPISEAFF.

CDR3 DNA: TGTGCCAGCAGTCGCCGGAGCACCTCCTTACCATTCTTCTCCTACGAGCAGTACTTC. Protein: CASSRRSTSLPFFSYEQYF. The J gene is TRBJ2-7, the V gene TRBV13; D not certain. In germline, CDR1 is PRHDT, CDR2 FYEKMQ (reference sequence). V lost 6 bases to trimming and J lost 0 bases, with 27 bases between them. The length of the CDR3 is 19 residues.

The gene calls are TRBV4-1 and TRBJ2-7; D is ambiguous. Germline values: CDR1 MGHRA, CDR2 YSYEKL. Trimming stripped 1 base from V and 7 bases from J, with 23 bases between. The CDR3 contains 17 residues. For the CDR3, the DNA is TGCGCCAGCAGCCAAGTTGCGTCCCGACCTCCCCGCTTGGAGCAGTACTTC. Encoded protein: CASSQVASRPPRLEQYF.

The chain carries TRBV5-1 and TRBJ2-3; 11 bases map to TRBD2. From germline, CDR1 is SGHRS and CDR2 YFSETQ. CDR3 size: 15 residues. Trimming removed 4 bases from V and 5 bases from J; junction bases left unmatched: 6. CDR3 in amino acids: CASSLTSGTVDTQYF. DNA of the CDR3: TGCGCCAGCAGCCTGACTAGCGGGACGGTAGATACGCAGTATTTT. Complete variable domain (other parts from reference TRBV5-1 and TRBJ2-3): KAGVTQTPRYLIKTRGQQVTLSCSPISGHRSVSWYQQTPGQGLQFLFEYFSETQRNKGNFPGRFSGRQFSNSRSEMNVSTLELGDSALYLCASSLTSGTVDTQYFGPGTRLTVL.

This chain uses TRBV5-8 with TRBJ1-2; D is possibly TRBD1 (5 bases). Germline CDR1 SGHTS, CDR2 YDEGEE. Trimming stripped 3 bases from V and 1 base from J, with 7 bases between. The CDR3 loop spans 13 amino acids. DNA of the CDR3: TGTGCCAGCAGCTACAGGAATAACTATGGCTACACCTTC. Translating gives CASSYRNNYGYTF.

This rearrangement joins TRBV6-5 to TRBJ2-7, with D possibly called TRBD1 or TRBD2 (5 bases each). Trimming removed 6 bases at V and 1 base at J, with 13 bases between. Germline V gives CDR1 MNHEY, CDR2 SVGAGI. This CDR3 region has 14 residues. The CDR3 DNA reads as TGTGCCAGCAGCTTCGGGGCAGATTCCTACGAGCAGTACTTC. This translates into CASSFGADSYEQYF.

This rearrangement joins TRBV6-1 to TRBJ1-2, with a tentative D call TRBD1 (6 bases). The CDR3 totals 16 residues. Trimming took off 2 bases at V and 2 bases at J, with 15 bases between the two ends. From germline, CDR1 is MNHNS and CDR2 SASEGT. CDR3 amino acids: CASSEPTGTQNYGYTF. The CDR3 DNA is TGTGCCAGCAGTGAACCCACCGGGACACAAAACTATGGCTACACCTTC.

There are a few counts of this clone. The chain combines TRBV7-2 with TRBJ2-2; D unclear. This CDR3 is 13 amino acids long. Between the trimmed V and J ends, which lost 2 bases and 4 bases, there was a span of 5 bases. Germline V gene data show CDR1 as SGHTA and CDR2 as FQGNSA. The CDR3 DNA follows: TGTGCCAGCAGCTTACGGGCCACCGGGGAGCTGTTTTTT. Protein sequence: CASSLRATGELFF. Full variable domain (remainder filled in from reference TRBV7-2 and TRBJ2-2): GAGVSQSPSNKVTEKGKDVELRCDPISGHTALYWYRQSLGQGLEFLIYFQGNSAPDKSGLPSDRFSAERTGGSVSTLTIQRTQQEDSAVYLCASSLRATGELFFGEGSRLTVL.

The chain links TRBV27 to TRBJ2-3, with 8 bases lining up with TRBD2. The V gene end was trimmed by 5 bases and the J gene end by 2 bases; junction bases not matched to a gene: 6. The germline V gene has CDR1 MNHEY and CDR2 SMNVEV (reference sequence). This CDR3 comprises 15 residues. The CDR3, as DNA: TGTGCCAGCAGTCCTACTAGCGGACTCACAGATACGCAGTATTTT. This gives the protein CASSPTSGLTDTQYF.

The chain has TRBV9 and TRBJ1-2, with D uncertain. Trimming took 2 bases from V and 4 from J, leaving 9 bases between them. Germline V gene data show CDR1 as SGDLS and CDR2 as YYNGEE. This CDR3 has 13 amino acids. CDR3 in amino acids: CASSVGYTYGYTF. The CDR3 nucleotides read TGTGCCAGCAGCGTCGGGTACACCTATGGCTACACCTTC. Filled out from reference TRBV9 and TRBJ1-2, the complete variable domain reads DSGVTQTPKHLITATGQRVTLRCSPRSGDLSVYWYQQSLDQGLQFLIQYYNGEERAKGNILERFSAQQFPDLHSELNLSSLELGDSALYFCASSVGYTYGYTFGSGTRLTVV.

This chain links TRBV7-2 with TRBJ1-6; D gene uncertain. Per germline, CDR1 SGHTA and CDR2 FQGNSA. Trimming removed 1 base at V and 6 bases at J, with 4 bases between. The CDR3 runs to 13 residues. CDR3 sequence reads: CASSLVVNSPLHF. The DNA for the CDR3 is TGTGCCAGCAGCTTAGTAGTTAATTCACCCCTCCACTTT.

The J gene is TRBJ1-6, the V gene TRBV5-6; D is uncertain. Deletions cut 0 bases from V and 0 bases from J, with 7 bases between. The length of the CDR3 is 16 residues. From germline, CDR1 is SGHDT and CDR2 YYEEEE. CDR3 sequence: CASSLDPDSYNSPLHF. CDR3 nucleotide sequence: TGTGCCAGCAGCTTGGATCCAGACTCCTATAATTCACCCCTCCACTTT.

This chain links TRBV7-9 with TRBJ2-7; D possibly uses TRBD1 or TRBD2 (6 bases each). Germline V gene data show CDR1 as SEHNR and CDR2 as FQNEAQ (reference sequence). V was cut by 5 bases and J by 2 bases, with 22 bases left in between. The CDR3 is 17 residues long. Here the CDR3 reads CASSLHGYRGDPYEQYF. CDR3 bases: TGTGCCAGCAGCCTCCACGGGTATAGGGGGGATCCCTACGAGCAGTACTTC.

This sequence joins TRBV5-4 and TRBJ2-3; TRBD1 or TRBD2 may be the D gene (5 bases each). Trimming took off 5 bases at V and 2 bases at J, with 15 bases between the two ends. The CDR3 consists of 15 residues. Germline V gives CDR1 SGHNT, CDR2 YYREEE (reference sequence). CDR3 nucleotide sequence: TGTGCCAGCAGGAATACCAGGGACCTCACAGATACGCAGTATTTT. Its translation: CASRNTRDLTDTQYF.

The chain employs TRBV19 and TRBJ1-4; D remains ambiguous. Trimming stripped 5 bases from V and 7 bases from J, with 14 bases between. Per the germline V gene, CDR1 is LNHDA and CDR2 is SQIVND (reference sequence). This CDR3 is 14 amino acids long. The CDR3 DNA reads as TGTGCCAGTAGTCTTTTTAGCGGGATTGAAAAACTGTTTTTT. Its protein product is CASSLFSGIEKLFF.

The CDR3 reads CASSPLGGTDTQYF. The CDR3 DNA sequence: TGTGCCAGCAGCCCCCTAGGAGGCACAGATACGCAGTATTTT. The chain joins TRBV7-2 to TRBJ2-3; no clear D gene. CDR3 length equals 14 residues. Germline V lookup: CDR1 SGHTA, CDR2 FQGNSA. V lost 5 bases and J lost 1, with 10 bases in between.

The chain joins TRBV7-8 to TRBJ2-5; 10 positions agree with TRBD2. J was trimmed by 2 bases and V by 4 bases; bases with no gene match: 4. Per germline, CDR1 SGHVS and CDR2 FQNEAQ. The CDR3 contains 15 residues. The CDR3 nucleotides read TGTGCCAGCAGCTCCGGACTAGCGGAACAAGAGACCCAGTACTTC. Amino acid sequence: CASSSGLAEQETQYF. Looking up the rest from reference TRBV7-8 and TRBJ2-5 gives the full variable domain: GAGVSQSPRYKVAKRGQDVALRCDPISGHVSLFWYQQALGQGPEFLTYFQNEAQLDKSGLPSDRFFAERPEGSVSTLKIQRTQQEDSAVYLCASSSGLAEQETQYFGPGTRLLVL.

The chain has TRBV11-2 and TRBJ2-3; 8 nucleotides agree with TRBD2. V shed 5 bases and J 2 bases; nucleotides not matched to a gene: 6. The CDR3 loop spans 15 amino acids. Germline V gives CDR1 SGHAT, CDR2 FQNNGV. The CDR3 loop is CASSEIAGYTDTQYF. The CDR3 DNA follows: TGTGCCAGCAGCGAAATAGCGGGGTACACAGATACGCAGTATTTT.